The table lists the clone carrying this T cell receptor beta chain with a few counts. Its target is unknown. This sample was taken from a study of T cells in Graves' hyperthyroidism and ophthalmopathy. Overall study results and limits: Ophthalmopathy cases were set apart from stable hyperthyroidism by a 13 V-J model. The majority of expanded thyroid clonotypes above 0.001 also appeared in blood.

Germline V gene sequence: CDR1 MNHEY, CDR2 SVGEGT. This CDR3 is built from 14 residues. The V and J ends lost 3 bases and 3 bases respectively, with 8 bases between them. Authors of the study amplified TCR beta CDR3 regions from RNA transcripts. The study used the HTBI primer set for a first-round RT-PCR of the TCR CDR3. TCRdb re-derived calls from the multiplex PCR reads in MiXCR, one entry per CDR3 protein. The profile shows some 500,000 distinct CDR3 sequences, approximately 14% of them singletons. The chain employs TRBV6-2 or TRBV6-3 and TRBJ1-4; the D is unclear. Specimen: blood. The TCR originated in a woman aged 18-35 years with Graves' hyperthyroidism. This CDR3 is CASSYNGPNEKLFF. CDR3 sequence (DNA): TGTGCCAGCAGTTATAACGGACCTAATGAAAAACTGTTTTTT.